This note documents a single T cell receptor (beta chain) sequence. Study members were between roughly 18 and 100 years old and lived in some 22 US regions. Assignments of participants to cohorts depended upon their own reported clinical history. The data are from a study of blood T cell repertoires in COVID-19. The overall study: Material from acute and convalescent COVID-19 was sourced from the United States, Italy and Spain.

TCRdb's table, derived via immunoSEQ multiplex PCR, lists solely in-frame clones and lacks some. This table has a few hundred thousand clones, about 90% appearing once. With 3 bases removed from V and 6 bases from J, the gap between germline ends came to 11 bases. CDR1 and CDR2 from the germline V gene are LGHNA and YSLEER. The CDR3 is 13 residues long. The sample comprised PBMCs or T cells enriched from blood (not recorded which). The TCR comes from a young man who had recovered from COVID-19. This chain uses TRBV4-3 with TRBJ1-1; D call uncertain. CDR3 in amino acids: CASSQVVGAEAFF. In DNA form, the CDR3 reads TGCGCCAGCAGCCAGGTTGTTGGAGCTGAAGCTTTCTTT.